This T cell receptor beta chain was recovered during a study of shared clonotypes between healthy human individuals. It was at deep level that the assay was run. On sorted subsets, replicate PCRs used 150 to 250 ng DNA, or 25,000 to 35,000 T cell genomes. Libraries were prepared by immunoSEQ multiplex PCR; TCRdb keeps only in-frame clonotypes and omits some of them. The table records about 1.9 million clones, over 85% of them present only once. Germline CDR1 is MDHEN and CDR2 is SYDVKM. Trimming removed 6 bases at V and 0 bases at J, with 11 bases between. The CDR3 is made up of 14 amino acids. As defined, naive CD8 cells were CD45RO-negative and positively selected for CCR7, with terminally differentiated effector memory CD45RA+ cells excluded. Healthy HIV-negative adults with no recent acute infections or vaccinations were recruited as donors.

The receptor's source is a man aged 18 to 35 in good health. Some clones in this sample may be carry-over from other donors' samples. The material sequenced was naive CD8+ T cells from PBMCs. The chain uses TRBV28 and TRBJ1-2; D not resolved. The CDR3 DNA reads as TGTGCCAGCAGGGGATTCGATACTAACTATGGCTACACCTTC. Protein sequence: CASRGFDTNYGYTF.